Presented here are 9 T cell receptor beta chains from one specimen sequenced in a study of T cells in Graves' hyperthyroidism and ophthalmopathy. RNA transcripts gave rise to amplified TCR beta CDR3 regions. The HTBI primer set served for first-round RT-PCR of the TCR CDR3. TCRdb fed the multiplex PCR reads into MiXCR, producing one record per CDR3 protein. The profile shows some 350,000 distinct CDR3 sequences, around 25% of them singletons. What was sequenced was blood. All receptors derive from a man aged 50-59 years with Graves' hyperthyroidism.

The V call is TRBV19, the J call TRBJ1-5, with 8 bases that match TRBD1. The germline CDR1 and CDR2 sequences are LNHDA and SQIVND (reference sequence). The CDR3 is made up of 17 amino acids. The V and J ends lost 1 base and 0 bases, in that order; junction bases with no gene match: 5. The CDR3 loop is CASSIAYRGNSNQPQHF. The CDR3, as DNA: TGTGCCAGTAGTATAGCCTACAGGGGGAATAGCAATCAGCCCCAGCATTTT.

In its sample, this clonotype was seen many times. This chain uses TRBV11-2 with TRBJ2-5; D may match TRBD1 or TRBD2 (5 bases each). From germline, CDR1 is SGHAT and CDR2 FQNNGV. The CDR3 extends over 11 amino acids. Trimming shortened V by 5 bases and J by 7 bases, and 8 bases separated the two germline ends. The CDR3 DNA is TGTGCCAGCAGCCTAGGGACGACCCAGTACTTC. Translated: CASSLGTTQYF.

This clonotype has more than one count but fewer than ten. A much larger clonotype is one base distant, so this may be a read error. The chain carries TRBV2 and TRBJ1-2, with D perhaps matching TRBD1 (5 bases). The CDR3 spans 15 residues. Germline V gene data show CDR1 as SNHLY and CDR2 as FYNNEI. CDR3 nucleotides: TGTGCCAGCAGCGCGTCGCGGGGCTCTAACCATGGCTACACCTTC. This sequence encodes CASSASRGSNHGYTF.

This clonotype has a count of ten or more. The gene calls are TRBV7-2 and TRBJ2-7; the D gene is possibly TRBD2 (6 bases). This CDR3 contains 15 residues. Trimming removed 7 bases from V and 3 bases from J, with 19 bases in between. Germline lookup yields CDR1 SGHTA and CDR2 FQGNSA. The CDR3 DNA sequence: TGTGCCAGCACCCTCGGGAGCGGTTTTAGCTACGAGCAGTACTTC. This codes for CASTLGSGFSYEQYF.

Ten or more counts support this clonotype. The V gene is TRBV28, the J gene TRBJ2-1, with TRBD1 matching 12 bases. V lost 5 bases and J lost 9; bases outside the gene matches: 5. Germline V gene lookup returns CDR1 MDHEN and CDR2 SYDVKM. The CDR3 extends over 14 amino acids. This CDR3 reads CASSPGTGGGEQFF. For the CDR3, the DNA is TGTGCCAGCAGTCCAGGGACAGGGGGCGGTGAGCAGTTCTTC.

This clonotype was seen only a few times. This chain links TRBV12-3 or TRBV12-4 with TRBJ1-5; no definite D call. The length of the CDR3 is 15 residues. V lost 0 bases and J 4 bases, leaving 10 bases between the germline ends. Here the CDR3 DNA reads TGTGCCAGCAGTTTAGCAACCGCGAGGAATCAGCCCCAGCATTTT. Its protein is CASSLATARNQPQHF.

This clonotype was detected many times. V and J are TRBV2 and TRBJ2-1; D may be TRBD1 (5 bases). Trimming took 8 bases from V and 1 from J, leaving 9 bases between them. The V gene's germline CDR1 is SNHLY and CDR2 FYNNEI. The CDR3 is 13 amino acids. DNA for the CDR3: TGTGCCAGCGGGGCTAGTTCCTACAATGAGCAGTTCTTC. It codes for CASGASSYNEQFF. The full variable domain, rest sourced from reference TRBV2 and TRBJ2-1, is EPEVTQTPSHQVTQMGQEVILRCVPISNHLYFYWYRQILGQKVEFLVSFYNNEISEKSEIFDDQFSVERPDGSNFTLKIRSTKLEDSAMYFCASGASSYNEQFFGPGTRLTVL.

The V and J genes are TRBV7-2 and TRBJ1-5; D perhaps matches TRBD1 (5 bases). Germline lookup yields CDR1 SGHTA and CDR2 FQGNSA. CDR3 length: 15 amino acids. V lost 2 bases and J lost 1, with 9 bases in between. CDR3 loop: CASSLTGKSNQPQHF. The CDR3 DNA sequence: TGTGCCAGCAGCTTAACAGGAAAAAGCAATCAGCCCCAGCATTTT.

The chain employs TRBV7-3 and TRBJ2-7; maybe TRBD2 (5 bases). The CDR3 is 15 residues long. V was clipped by 5 bases and J by 6 bases, with 20 bases between them. Germline CDR1 SGHTA, CDR2 FQGTGA. The CDR3 DNA reads as TGTGCCAGCAGCCCCGGAGGCTCCTGGGGATCCGAGCAGTACTTC. Translated: CASSPGGSWGSEQYF.